This TCR beta chain was documented in a study of blood T cell repertoires in COVID-19. This clone was seen just once. Authors' processing steps: The assay estimated nucleated cells by amplifying reference gene primers. Sequenced by immunoSEQ multiplex PCR; TCRdb stores in-frame clones only, minus some. For V, J and clone size, that table is used; D and trimming come from the DNA. Of approximately 190,000 clones listed, 80% to 90% were seen once; the top ten hold approximately 15%. J was trimmed by 6 bases and V by 2 bases; bases with no gene match: 6. The V gene's germline CDR1 is MNHEY and CDR2 SVGEGT. The CDR3 spans 15 residues.

This chain uses TRBV6-2 or TRBV6-3 with TRBJ1-2; 10 bases map to TRBD1. The receptor comes from a man under 40 with active or convalescent COVID-19. Sequencing input: peripheral blood. The CDR3: CASSYRDRGGHGYTF. Written as DNA, the CDR3 is TGTGCCAGCAGTTACCGGGACAGGGGAGGTCATGGCTACACCTTC.